This TCR beta chain is from a study of blood T cell repertoires in COVID-19. Study in general: Collection of acute and convalescent COVID-19 samples took place in the United States, Italy and Spain. Sample material is recorded as cDNA or gDNA derived from T cells, B-cell-depleted T cells, or PBMCs.

This clone occurred a few times. Germline V gene sequence: CDR1 WNHNN, CDR2 SYGVQD (reference sequence). With V trimmed by 5 bases and J by 5 bases, 4 bases remained unmatched. The CDR3 length is 14 residues. Per the original data handling: Quantification of nucleated cells was approximated via reference gene primer amplification. Profiling relied on immunoSEQ multiplex PCR, and the TCRdb table lists in-frame clones only, not all of them. D and trimming were read from the DNA, whereas the V and J calls and clone size are those reported in that table. The data show about 170,000 clones, approximately 83% seen once.

The chain employs TRBV10-1 and TRBJ1-5; 9 bases are shared with TRBD1. The sample comprised peripheral blood. The clonotype was recovered from a woman aged 80 or over with acute or convalescent COVID-19. The CDR3 region is CASSPGQGYQPQHF. The DNA for the CDR3 is TGCGCCAGCAGTCCAGGACAGGGGTATCAGCCCCAGCATTTT.